This T cell receptor beta chain was sequenced in a study of technical replicates of blood from several donors. Trimming took 4 bases from V and 8 from J; bases not matched to a gene: 6. CDR1 is SNHLY, CDR2 FYNNEI, per germline. The CDR3 has 14 amino acids. This clone was picked up a small number of times. Method: immunoSEQ multiplex PCR; TCRdb's copy keeps in-frame clones and lacks some. The sample lists 45,000 to 60,000 clones; 75% to 95% were seen once. The J gene is TRBJ1-4, the V gene TRBV2; 8 bases are a match to TRBD1. This receptor was taken from a human donor in good health. Some clones in this sample may be carry-over from other donors' samples. Sequencing input: PBMCs. The CDR3: CASSARRDREKLFF. The DNA of the CDR3 is TGTGCCAGCAGTGCACGACGGGACAGGGAAAAACTGTTTTTT.